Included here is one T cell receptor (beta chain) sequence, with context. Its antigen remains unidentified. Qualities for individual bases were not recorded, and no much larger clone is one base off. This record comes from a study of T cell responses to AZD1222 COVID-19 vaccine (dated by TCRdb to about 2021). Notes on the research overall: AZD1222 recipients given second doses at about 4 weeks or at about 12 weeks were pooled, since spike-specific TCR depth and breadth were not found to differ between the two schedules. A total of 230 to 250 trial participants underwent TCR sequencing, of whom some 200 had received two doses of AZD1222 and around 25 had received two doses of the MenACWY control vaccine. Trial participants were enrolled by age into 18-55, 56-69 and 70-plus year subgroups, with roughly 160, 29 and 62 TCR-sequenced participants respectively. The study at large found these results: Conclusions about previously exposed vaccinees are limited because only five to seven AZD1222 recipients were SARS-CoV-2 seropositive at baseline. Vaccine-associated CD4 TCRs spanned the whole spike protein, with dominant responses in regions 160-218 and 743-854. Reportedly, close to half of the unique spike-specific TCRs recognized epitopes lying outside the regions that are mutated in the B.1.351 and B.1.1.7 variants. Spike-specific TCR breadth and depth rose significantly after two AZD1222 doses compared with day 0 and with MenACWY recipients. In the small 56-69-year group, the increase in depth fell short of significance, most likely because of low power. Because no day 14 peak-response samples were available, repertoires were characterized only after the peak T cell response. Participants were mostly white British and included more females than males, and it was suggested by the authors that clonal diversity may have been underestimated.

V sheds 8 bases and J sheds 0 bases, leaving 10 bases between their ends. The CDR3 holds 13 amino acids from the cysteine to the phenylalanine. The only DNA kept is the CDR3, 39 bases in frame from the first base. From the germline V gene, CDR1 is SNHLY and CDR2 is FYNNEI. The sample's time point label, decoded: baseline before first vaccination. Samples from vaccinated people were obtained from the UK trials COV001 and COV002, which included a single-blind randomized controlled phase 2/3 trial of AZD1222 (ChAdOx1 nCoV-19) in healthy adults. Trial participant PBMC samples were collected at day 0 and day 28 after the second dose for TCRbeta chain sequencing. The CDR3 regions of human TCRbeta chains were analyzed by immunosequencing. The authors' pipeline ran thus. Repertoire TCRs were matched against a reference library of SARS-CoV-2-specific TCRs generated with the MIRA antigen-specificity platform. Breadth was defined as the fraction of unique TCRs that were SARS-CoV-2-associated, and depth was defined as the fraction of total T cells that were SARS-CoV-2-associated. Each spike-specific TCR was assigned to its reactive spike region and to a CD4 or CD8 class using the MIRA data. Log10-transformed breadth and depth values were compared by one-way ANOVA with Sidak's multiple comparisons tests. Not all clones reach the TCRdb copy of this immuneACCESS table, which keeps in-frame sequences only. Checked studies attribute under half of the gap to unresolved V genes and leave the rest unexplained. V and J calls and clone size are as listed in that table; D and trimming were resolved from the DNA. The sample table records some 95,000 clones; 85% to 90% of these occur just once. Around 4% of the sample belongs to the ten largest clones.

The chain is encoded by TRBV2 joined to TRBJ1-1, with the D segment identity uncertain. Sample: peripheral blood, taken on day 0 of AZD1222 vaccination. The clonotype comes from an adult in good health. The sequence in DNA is TGTGCCAGCCAACTGTTTTTGAACACTGAAGCTTTCTTT. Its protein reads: CASQLFLNTEAFF.